The rows below give T cell receptor beta chains drawn from one sample of a study of T cell responses to AZD1222 COVID-19 vaccine. TCRdb's table, derived via immunoSEQ multiplex PCR, lists solely in-frame clones and lacks some. The sample has 65,000 to 95,000 clones, 92% seen once. The material was peripheral blood, obtained on day 0 of MenACWY control vaccination. The receptor set was obtained from an adult in good health. Each CDR3 is given with its conserved first and last residue. A D gene is named only where the DNA matches it firmly. The size of a clone is reported for some rows only, either as once, few or many, or as a class for expanded clones.

length,size,V,J,D,CDR3,DNA
13,NA,TRBV3-1/TRBV3-2,TRBJ2-3,TRBD2,CASSQEGGDTQYF,TGTGCCAGCAGCCAGGAGGGAGGGGATACGCAGTATTTT
19,NA,TRBV7-6,TRBJ2-1,NA,CASSPPGGGRVPRHNEQFF,TGTGCCAGCAGCCCCCCCGGGGGCGGGCGGGTCCCGCGCCACAATGAGCAGTTCTTC
13,NA,TRBV7-8,TRBJ2-5,NA,CASSLDSQETQYF,TGTGCCAGCAGCTTGGACAGTCAAGAGACCCAGTACTTC
16,NA,TRBV27,TRBJ2-3,TRBD1,CASRGQGLPTTDTQYF,TGTGCCAGCAGGGGACAGGGGCTACCCACCACAGATACGCAGTATTTT
16,NA,TRBV7-6,TRBJ2-1,NA,CASSLAGDESYNEQFF,TGTGCCAGCAGCTTAGCAGGGGATGAGTCCTACAATGAGCAGTTCTTC
16,NA,TRBV19,TRBJ2-4,NA,CASSIRRDLAKNIQYF,TGTGCCAGTAGTATTCGACGGGACCTAGCCAAAAACATTCAGTACTTC
14,NA,TRBV3-1/TRBV3-2,TRBJ2-2,NA,CASSQVGTTGELFF,TGTGCCAGCAGCCAAGTGGGGACAACCGGGGAGCTGTTTTTT
15,NA,TRBV6-2/TRBV6-3,TRBJ1-5,NA,CASSYDGGSNQPQHF,TGTGCCAGCAGTTATGATGGGGGTAGCAATCAGCCCCAGCATTTT
15,NA,TRBV9,TRBJ1-2,NA,CASSVGDGANYGYTF,TGTGCCAGCAGCGTAGGGGACGGAGCTAACTATGGCTACACCTTC
15,NA,TRBV4-3,TRBJ1-2,TRBD1,CASSQGTGSSYGYTF,TGCGCCAGCAGCCAAGGGACAGGTTCGAGCTATGGCTACACCTTC
15,NA,TRBV25-1,TRBJ2-7,NA,CASDVGTTYSYEQYF,TGTGCCAGCGACGTTGGGACAACGTACTCCTACGAGCAGTACTTC
14,NA,TRBV7-9,TRBJ1-6,TRBD1,CASSAGTGGSPLHF,TGTGCCAGCAGTGCCGGTACAGGGGGTTCACCCCTCCACTTT
16,few,TRBV19,TRBJ2-5,TRBD2,CASSISGTSGSETQYF,TGTGCCAGTAGTATAAGTGGGACTAGCGGGAGCGAGACCCAGTACTTC
17,NA,TRBV28,TRBJ1-1,TRBD1,CASSLPGRGLKNTEAFF,TGTGCCAGCAGTTTACCAGGCAGGGGGCTCAAGAACACTGAAGCTTTCTTT
14,NA,TRBV6-2/TRBV6-3,TRBJ2-3,NA,CASSRQGGGDTQYF,TGTGCCAGCAGCCGACAGGGAGGGGGCGATACGCAGTATTTT
14,once,TRBV5-5,TRBJ1-5,TRBD1,CASSYRGSHQPQHF,TGTGCCAGCAGCTACAGGGGATCGCATCAGCCCCAGCATTTT
14,NA,TRBV9,TRBJ2-1,NA,CASSARPGNNEQFF,TGTGCCAGCAGCGCTCGCCCGGGAAACAATGAGCAGTTCTTC
12,once,TRBV5-8,TRBJ2-1,NA,CASSQEGGEQFF,TGTGCCAGCAGCCAGGAAGGCGGTGAGCAGTTCTTC
17,few,TRBV6-1,TRBJ2-6,TRBD1,CASSVGTGGGGANVLTF,TGTGCCAGCAGTGTGGGGACAGGGGGCGGAGGGGCCAACGTCCTGACTTTC
15,NA,TRBV6-5,TRBJ2-7,NA,CASSYSSGWGYEQYF,TGTGCCAGCAGTTACTCGTCAGGGTGGGGCTACGAGCAGTACTTC
16,NA,TRBV9,TRBJ2-5,TRBD1,CASSAPGTGHQETQYF,TGTGCCAGCAGCGCCCCCGGGACAGGGCACCAAGAGACCCAGTACTTC
15,NA,TRBV5-8,TRBJ1-3,TRBD1,CASSPGQLSGNTIYF,TGTGCCAGCAGCCCGGGACAGCTCTCTGGAAACACCATATATTTT
14,NA,TRBV11-2,TRBJ2-7,NA,CASSLARHLYEQYF,TGTGCCAGCAGCTTAGCTCGCCACCTCTACGAGCAGTACTTC
14,NA,TRBV29-1,TRBJ1-5,TRBD1,CSVTGTGSDQPQHF,TGCAGCGTAACCGGGACAGGGTCCGATCAGCCCCAGCATTTT
15,NA,TRBV19,TRBJ1-1,NA,CASSIVRGRGTEAFF,TGTGCCAGTAGTATAGTCCGGGGGCGGGGGACTGAAGCTTTCTTT
15,NA,TRBV2,TRBJ2-3,TRBD2,CASNWAGLDTDTQYF,TGTGCCAGCAACTGGGCAGGACTAGACACAGATACGCAGTATTTT
13,NA,TRBV11-2,TRBJ2-1,TRBD1,CASSWTGYNEQFF,TGTGCCAGCAGCTGGACAGGGTACAATGAGCAGTTCTTC
16,NA,TRBV5-5,TRBJ2-2,TRBD1,CASSLWTGGYTGELFF,TGTGCCAGCAGCCTGTGGACAGGGGGTTACACCGGGGAGCTGTTTTTT
14,once,TRBV7-2,TRBJ2-4,NA,CASSLITAVNIQYF,TGTGCCAGCAGCCTTATTACGGCCGTAAACATTCAGTACTTC
16,once,TRBV19,TRBJ2-1,TRBD2,CASSIRGLAGYTEQFF,TGTGCCAGTAGTATAAGGGGACTAGCGGGTTATACTGAGCAGTTCTTC
15,NA,TRBV10-2,TRBJ2-7,TRBD1,CASTRTGGSSYEQYF,TGCGCCAGCACCCGGACAGGGGGCTCATCTTACGAGCAGTACTTC
14,NA,TRBV6-5,TRBJ2-2,NA,CASMGTGTTGELFF,TGTGCCAGCATGGGGACGGGAACGACCGGGGAGCTGTTTTTT
13,NA,TRBV20-1,TRBJ1-2,NA,CSASFGSHYGYTF,TGCAGTGCTAGTTTCGGCAGCCACTATGGCTACACCTTC
16,NA,TRBV10-1,TRBJ2-1,NA,CASSESSLGPSNEQFF,TGCGCCAGCAGTGAGTCGAGTCTAGGGCCCTCCAATGAGCAGTTCTTC
14,NA,TRBV5-1,TRBJ1-2,NA,CASNLIPQGYGYTF,TGCGCCAGCAACTTAATACCCCAGGGCTATGGCTACACCTTC
16,NA,TRBV27,TRBJ2-2,NA,CATKVTGWLNTGELFF,TGTGCCACCAAGGTCACAGGATGGCTGAACACCGGGGAGCTGTTTTTT
15,NA,TRBV7-9,TRBJ1-2,TRBD1,CASSFPGQGESGYTF,TGTGCCAGCAGCTTTCCGGGACAGGGGGAAAGTGGCTACACCTTC
11,NA,TRBV7-6,TRBJ1-1,NA,CASSPRGPAFF,TGTGCCAGCAGTCCCAGGGGTCCAGCTTTCTTT
14,NA,TRBV2,TRBJ1-5,NA,CASSDPRVNQPQHF,TGTGCCAGCAGTGACCCCCGGGTAAATCAGCCCCAGCATTTT
18,NA,TRBV5-1,TRBJ2-7,TRBD2,CASSADNIRTSGGKEQYF,TGCGCCAGCAGCGCGGATAATATTAGGACTAGCGGGGGGAAAGAGCAGTACTTC
14,NA,TRBV28,TRBJ1-1,NA,CASSLQGGNTEAFF,TGTGCCAGCAGTTTACAGGGTGGGAACACTGAAGCTTTCTTT
13,NA,TRBV6-6,TRBJ1-6,TRBD1,CASTDRGESPLHF,TGTGCCAGCACGGACAGGGGGGAGTCACCCCTCCACTTT
14,NA,TRBV5-4,TRBJ1-1,TRBD1,CASSSGTADVWAFF,TGTGCCAGCAGCTCCGGGACAGCCGACGTTTGGGCTTTCTTT
14,once,TRBV27,TRBJ1-6,TRBD1,CASSVTGQLSPLHF,TGTGCCAGCAGTGTAACGGGACAGCTGTCACCCCTCCACTTT
11,NA,TRBV19,TRBJ1-2,NA,CASSSVGGYTF,TGTGCCAGTAGTAGCGTCGGTGGCTACACCTTC
9,NA,TRBV27,TRBJ1-5,NA,CASSQPQHF,TGTGCCAGCAGCCAGCCCCAGCATTTT
12,NA,TRBV29-1,TRBJ2-7,TRBD2,CSVELADYEQYF,TGCAGCGTTGAGCTAGCGGACTACGAGCAGTACTTC
18,NA,TRBV18,TRBJ2-1,TRBD2,CASSPEGLLAGASNEQFF,TGTGCCAGCTCACCTGAGGGCCTCCTAGCGGGAGCGTCCAATGAGCAGTTCTTC
14,NA,TRBV7-3,TRBJ2-5,TRBD1,CASSLSGTEETQYF,TGTGCCAGCAGCTTGTCCGGGACAGAAGAGACCCAGTACTTC
9,NA,TRBV5-4,TRBJ1-5,NA,CASSWDQHF,TGTGCCAGCAGCTGGGACCAGCATTTT
14,NA,TRBV6-5,TRBJ1-1,NA,CASSYLTGVTEAFF,TGTGCCAGCAGTTACCTTACGGGGGTCACTGAAGCTTTCTTT
13,few,TRBV5-1,TRBJ2-7,NA,CASSLAGVYEQYF,TGCGCCAGCAGCTTGGCCGGGGTCTACGAGCAGTACTTC
13,NA,TRBV29-1,TRBJ2-1,TRBD1,CSVGTGTYNEQFF,TGCAGCGTCGGGACAGGTACTTACAATGAGCAGTTCTTC
14,NA,TRBV19,TRBJ1-6,TRBD1,CASSDQGGNSPLHF,TGTGCCAGTAGTGACCAGGGGGGTAATTCACCCCTCCACTTT
14,NA,TRBV18,TRBJ2-3,NA,CASSPQQSTDTQYF,TGTGCCAGCTCACCACAACAGAGCACAGATACGCAGTATTTT
15,NA,TRBV11-2,TRBJ2-3,TRBD2,CASSLVLAGLATQYF,TGTGCCAGCAGCTTAGTACTAGCGGGGTTGGCTACGCAGTATTTT
15,NA,TRBV18,TRBJ1-4,NA,CASSPRSGTNEKLFF,TGTGCCAGCTCACCACGATCGGGGACTAATGAAAAACTGTTTTTT
15,NA,TRBV4-3,TRBJ2-4,NA,CASSHGVGALNIQYF,TGCGCCAGCAGCCACGGTGTGGGGGCGTTGAACATTCAGTACTTC
15,NA,TRBV29-1,TRBJ2-3,TRBD1,CSVDTHRGYTDTQYF,TGCAGCGTCGATACCCACAGGGGGTACACAGATACGCAGTATTTT
16,NA,TRBV2,TRBJ2-1,NA,CASSDSGARTYNEQFF,TGTGCCAGCAGTGACTCAGGGGCCCGAACCTACAATGAGCAGTTCTTC